The clone carrying this T cell receptor (beta chain) was picked up a small number of times. Antigen specificity is unknown. The sample originates from a study of T cell responses to AZD1222 COVID-19 vaccine. The wider study: Second-dose intervals near 4 or 12 weeks were combined. Points from the study as a whole: Repertoire sampling was restricted to post-peak T cell response timepoints.

CDR1 SGHTA and CDR2 FQGNSA come from the germline V gene. The CDR3 sequence is 12 residues long. Deletions cut 8 bases from V and 3 bases from J, with 11 bases between. Measured with immunoSEQ multiplex PCR; TCRdb has only the in-frame clones, and not every one. The sample has roughly 130,000 clones; approximately 88% are singletons. V gene TRBV7-2 combines with J gene TRBJ2-7; no definite D call. The TCR originated in an adult in good health. The material was peripheral blood, obtained on day 0 of AZD1222 vaccination. CDR3 sequence: CASGRSGYEQYF. CDR3 DNA: TGTGCCAGCGGAAGGTCGGGCTACGAGCAGTACTTC.